Shown below are 13 T cell receptor beta chains from a single sample sequenced in a study of T-cell reconstitution after alpha-beta-depleted transplantation in children. Unique molecular identifiers were used in preparing the TCRbeta library. TCRdb called the PCR reads again in MiXCR, with one record for every CDR3 protein. The sample comprises about 350,000 distinct CDR3 sequences, roughly 16% of which are singletons, and roughly two fifths rests with the top ten. Material: PBMCs, mostly from graft donor cells, obtained 360 days after TCRalphabeta/CD19-depleted stem cell transplant. These receptor sequences come from a male patient between 2 and 9 years old who had a stem cell transplant for acute lymphoblastic leukemia, so the T cells may come from the graft donor.

This clonotype was found a few times. The chain recombines TRBV5-4 with TRBJ2-1; TRBD1 aligns across 9 bases. In germline, CDR1 is SGHNT, CDR2 YYREEE (reference sequence). With 4 bases clipped from V and 5 bases from J, the junction kept 13 bases outside the gene matches. The CDR3 is 17 residues long. The CDR3 region has the DNA TGTGCCAGCAGCGGGTATAAGACAGGGGGAAGTAACAATGAGCAGTTCTTC. This codes for CASSGYKTGGSNNEQFF.

V gene TRBV7-2 combines with J gene TRBJ2-3; 9 bases align to TRBD2. Per the germline V gene, CDR1 is SGHTA and CDR2 is FQGNSA. The CDR3 contains 16 residues. The ends lost 5 bases at V and 7 bases at J; junction bases unmatched: 13. The CDR3: CASSLLGLAGANTQYF. The CDR3 region has the DNA TGTGCCAGCAGCCTCCTGGGTTTAGCGGGAGCAAATACGCAGTATTTT.

V usage is TRBV18 and J usage is TRBJ2-3; D unclear. Germline lookup yields CDR1 KGHSH and CDR2 LQKENI. The V end was cut by 0 bases, the J end by 2 bases, with 9 bases between. CDR3 length: 15 amino acids. CDR3 region: CASSPPSTPTDTQYF. CDR3 bases: TGTGCCAGCTCACCACCGAGCACCCCCACAGATACGCAGTATTTT.

DNA of the CDR3: TGTGCCATCAGTGAACGACTAGCGGGGCGCACAGATACGCAGTATTTT. Translated: CAISERLAGRTDTQYF. This chain joins TRBV10-3 and TRBJ2-3; 11 bases line up with TRBD2. J gave up 1 base and V 3 bases, and 3 bases lay outside the gene matches. CDR1 and CDR2 (germline): ENHRY, SYGVKD. This CDR3 is 16 amino acids long.

This clonotype was observed a handful of times. The chain couples TRBV9 to TRBJ2-6; no definite D call. The V gene lost 2 bases and the J gene lost 0 bases, with 3 bases spanning the gap. Germline loops: CDR1 SGDLS, CDR2 YYNGEE. CDR3 length: 14 amino acids. The CDR3 sequence: CASSVTSGANVLTF. The CDR3 DNA is TGTGCCAGCAGCGTGACCTCTGGGGCCAACGTCCTGACTTTC.

This clonotype was seen at least ten times. The gene calls are TRBV2 and TRBJ2-7; no firm D call. CDR3 length: 14 amino acids. Germline V gene data show CDR1 as SNHLY and CDR2 as FYNNEI. Trimming shortened V by 4 bases and J by 0 bases, and 10 bases separated the two germline ends. CDR3 loop: CASSGVADSYEQYF. The DNA for the CDR3 is TGTGCCAGCAGTGGCGTGGCGGACTCCTACGAGCAGTACTTC.

This clonotype was detected many times. The chain has TRBV5-1 and TRBJ1-5; D unclear. The CDR3 has 15 amino acids. In germline, CDR1 is SGHRS, CDR2 YFSETQ. V was pared by 0 bases and J by 1 base, with 8 bases between. The CDR3 here is CASSLAGRSNQPQHF. CDR3 in DNA: TGCGCCAGCAGCTTGGCAGGTAGAAGCAATCAGCCCCAGCATTTT.

This clonotype was observed many times. The genes are TRBV4-2 and TRBJ2-3; TRBD2 might be the D (5 bases). CDR1 is LGHNA and CDR2 is YNFKEQ in the germline V gene. Trimming took off 3 bases at V and 7 bases at J, with 17 bases between the two ends. The CDR3 consists of 15 residues. The chain's CDR3 is CASSHYQIGRNTQYF. Written as DNA, the CDR3 is TGTGCCAGCAGCCACTATCAGATTGGGAGAAATACGCAGTATTTT.

This clonotype appeared many times. The chain combines TRBV28 with TRBJ1-2, with 11 bases matching TRBD1. The germline CDR1 and CDR2 sequences are MDHEN and SYDVKM. V gave up 2 bases and J gave up 3 bases; unmatched junction bases: 11. The CDR3 runs to 18 residues. The CDR3 region has the DNA TGTGCCAGCAGTTTAGGACAGGGGGCCGACTACTTTGACTATGGCTACACCTTC. Residues: CASSLGQGADYFDYGYTF.

V gene TRBV6-2 or TRBV6-3 combines with J gene TRBJ2-1; a possible D gene is TRBD1 (6 bases). Per germline, CDR1 MNHEY and CDR2 SVGEGT. Trimming shortened V by 2 bases and J by 4 bases, and 15 bases separated the two germline ends. The CDR3 length is 16 residues. The CDR3 spells CASSYAQGRNYNEQFF. CDR3 bases: TGTGCCAGCAGTTACGCCCAGGGGCGAAATTACAATGAGCAGTTCTTC.

This clonotype was detected ten times or more. The chain uses TRBV9 and TRBJ2-4; D tentatively reads TRBD1 or TRBD2 (5 bases each). Trimming left V 1 base short and J 5 bases short, with 19 bases between. The CDR3 sequence is 17 residues long. In germline, CDR1 is SGDLS, CDR2 YYNGEE. In nucleotides, the CDR3 is TGTGCCAGCAGCGTAAGGGCCAGGGCGAGGACTCAAAACATTCAGTACTTC. As protein: CASSVRARARTQNIQYF.

This clonotype was found a few times. DNA for the CDR3: TGCGCCAGCAGCCCGGGACTCCCCGGAGGCAATGAGCAGTTCTTC. Its translation: CASSPGLPGGNEQFF. The chain uses TRBV4-3 and TRBJ2-1; a possible D gene is TRBD2 (6 bases). This CDR3 comprises 15 residues. Germline loops: CDR1 LGHNA, CDR2 YSLEER. The germline V and J ends were trimmed by 4 bases and 6 bases, with 16 bases remaining between them.

Ten or more counts support this clonotype. The V call is TRBV5-1, the J call TRBJ2-3; no definite D call. The V end lost 4 bases, the J end lost 5 bases, and 11 bases lay between the germline ends. CDR3 size: 13 residues. Germline assignment: CDR1 SGHRS and CDR2 YFSETQ. CDR3 bases: TGCGCCAGCAGCCCACAGACGAAAGATACGCAGTATTTT. Translated, it gives CASSPQTKDTQYF.